This T cell receptor beta chain came from a study of CD8+ T cells in alopecia areata. Study-wide findings and caveats: The study found higher clonality in lesional than normal scalp, especially in alopecia totalis/universalis. Possibly as an HLA-related effect, TCR sharing across patients appeared less clear than in mice.

Comment on this clone: The antigen remains undetermined.

Lesional scalp punch biopsies and peripheral blood were collected from alopecia areata patients. RNA extraction was followed by reverse transcription into cDNA, which acted as the sequencing template. The assay was immunoSEQ multiplex PCR, and TCRdb's table has in-frame clones only and misses some. The repertoire holds 65,000 to 95,000 clones, with roughly 50% as singletons. Germline loops: CDR1 MNHNS, CDR2 SASEGT. V lost 8 bases to trimming and J lost 6 bases; unmatched junction nucleotides: 5. There are 13 residues in the CDR3. The source is a human donor with alopecia areata. The sample was NKG2D-high CD8+ T cells sorted from blood. J is TRBJ1-5 and V is TRBV6-1; 9 nucleotides line up with TRBD1. The CDR3 DNA reads TGTGCCAGCTCCGACAGGGGGGTTCAGCCCCAGCATTTT. Its protein product is CASSDRGVQPQHF.